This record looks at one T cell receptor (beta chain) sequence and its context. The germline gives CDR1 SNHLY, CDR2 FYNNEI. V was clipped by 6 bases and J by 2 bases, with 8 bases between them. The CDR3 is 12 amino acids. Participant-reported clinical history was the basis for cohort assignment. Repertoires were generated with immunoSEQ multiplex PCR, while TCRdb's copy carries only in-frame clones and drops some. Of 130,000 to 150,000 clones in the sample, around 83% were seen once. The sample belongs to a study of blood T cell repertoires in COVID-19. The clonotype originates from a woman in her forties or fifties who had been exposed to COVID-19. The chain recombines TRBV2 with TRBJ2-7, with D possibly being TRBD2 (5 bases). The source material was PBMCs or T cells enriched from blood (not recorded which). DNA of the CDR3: TGTGCCAGCAGCCCCGGGGCCTACGAGCAGTACTTC. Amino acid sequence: CASSPGAYEQYF.